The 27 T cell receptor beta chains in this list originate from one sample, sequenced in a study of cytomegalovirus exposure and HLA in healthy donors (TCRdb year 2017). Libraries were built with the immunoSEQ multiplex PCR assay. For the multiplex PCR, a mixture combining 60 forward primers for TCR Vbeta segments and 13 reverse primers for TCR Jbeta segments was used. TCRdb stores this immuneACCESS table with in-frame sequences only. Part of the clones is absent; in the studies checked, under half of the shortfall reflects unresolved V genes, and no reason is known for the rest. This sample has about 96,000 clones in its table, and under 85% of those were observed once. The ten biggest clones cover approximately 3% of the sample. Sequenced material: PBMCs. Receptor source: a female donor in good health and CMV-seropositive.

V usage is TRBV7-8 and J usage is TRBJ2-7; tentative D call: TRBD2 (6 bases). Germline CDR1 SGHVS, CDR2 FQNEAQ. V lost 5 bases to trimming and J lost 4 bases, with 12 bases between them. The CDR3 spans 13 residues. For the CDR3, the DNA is TGTGCCAGCAGCCTCGGAGGGGAGTACGAGCAGTACTTC. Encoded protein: CASSLGGEYEQYF.

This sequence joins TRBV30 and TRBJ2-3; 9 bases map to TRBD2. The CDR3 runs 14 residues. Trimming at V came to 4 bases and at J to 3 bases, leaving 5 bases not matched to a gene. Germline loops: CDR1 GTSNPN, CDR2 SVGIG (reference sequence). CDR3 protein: CAWKVLAGTDTQYF. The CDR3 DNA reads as TGTGCCTGGAAAGTCCTAGCGGGGACAGATACGCAGTATTTT.

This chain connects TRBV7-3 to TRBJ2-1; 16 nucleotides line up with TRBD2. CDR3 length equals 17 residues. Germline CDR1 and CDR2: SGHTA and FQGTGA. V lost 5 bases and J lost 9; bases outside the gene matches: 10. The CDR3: CASSPGTSGRARPEQFF. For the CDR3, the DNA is TGTGCCAGCAGCCCTGGGACTAGCGGGAGGGCCAGGCCTGAGCAGTTCTTC.

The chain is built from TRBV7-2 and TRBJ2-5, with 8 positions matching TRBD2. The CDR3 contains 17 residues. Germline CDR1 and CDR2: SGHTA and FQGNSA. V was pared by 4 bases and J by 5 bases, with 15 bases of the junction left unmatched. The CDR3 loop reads CASSSAAQGSGGETQYF. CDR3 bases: TGTGCCAGCAGCTCCGCCGCACAGGGCAGCGGGGGTGAGACCCAGTACTTC.

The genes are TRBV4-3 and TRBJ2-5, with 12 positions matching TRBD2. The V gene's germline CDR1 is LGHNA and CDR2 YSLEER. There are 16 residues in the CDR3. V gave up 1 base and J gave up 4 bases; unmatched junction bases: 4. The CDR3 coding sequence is TGCGCCAGCAGCCAAGGACTAGCGGGAGAGCCAGAGACCCAGTACTTC. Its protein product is CASSQGLAGEPETQYF.

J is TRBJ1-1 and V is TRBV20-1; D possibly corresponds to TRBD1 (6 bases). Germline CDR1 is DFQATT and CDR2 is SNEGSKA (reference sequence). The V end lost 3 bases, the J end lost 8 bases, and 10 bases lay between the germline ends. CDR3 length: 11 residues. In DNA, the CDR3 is TGCAGTGCTAGGGGACAACTGGAAGCTTTCTTT. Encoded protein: CSARGQLEAFF.

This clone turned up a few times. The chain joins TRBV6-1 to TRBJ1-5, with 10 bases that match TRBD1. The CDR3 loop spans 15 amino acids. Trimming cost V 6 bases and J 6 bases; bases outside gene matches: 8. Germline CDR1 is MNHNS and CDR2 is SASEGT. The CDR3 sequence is CASRVDRGRVQPQHF. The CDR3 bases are TGTGCCAGCAGAGTTGACAGGGGGCGCGTTCAGCCCCAGCATTTT.

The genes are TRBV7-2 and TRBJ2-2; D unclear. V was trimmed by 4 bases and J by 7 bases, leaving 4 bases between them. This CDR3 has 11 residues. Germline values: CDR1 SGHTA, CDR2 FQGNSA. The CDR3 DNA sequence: TGTGCCAGCAGCTCCGGCGGGGAGCTGTTTTTT. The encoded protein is CASSSGGELFF. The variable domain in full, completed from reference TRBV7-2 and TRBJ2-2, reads GAGVSQSPSNKVTEKGKDVELRCDPISGHTALYWYRQSLGQGLEFLIYFQGNSAPDKSGLPSDRFSAERTGGSVSTLTIQRTQQEDSAVYLCASSSGGELFFGEGSRLTVL.

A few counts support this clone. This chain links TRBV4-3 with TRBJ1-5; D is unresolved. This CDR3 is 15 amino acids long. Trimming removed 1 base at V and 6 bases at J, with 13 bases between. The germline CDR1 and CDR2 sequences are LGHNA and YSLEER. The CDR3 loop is CASSQGREGGQPQHF. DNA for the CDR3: TGCGCCAGCAGCCAAGGGAGGGAGGGTGGTCAGCCCCAGCATTTT.

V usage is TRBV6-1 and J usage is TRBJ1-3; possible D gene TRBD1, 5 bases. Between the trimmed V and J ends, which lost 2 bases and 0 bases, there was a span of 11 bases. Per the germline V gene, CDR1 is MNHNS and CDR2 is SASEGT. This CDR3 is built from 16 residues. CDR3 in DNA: TGTGCCAGCAGTGAAATTACAGGCTCCTCTGGAAACACCATATATTTT. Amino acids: CASSEITGSSGNTIYF.

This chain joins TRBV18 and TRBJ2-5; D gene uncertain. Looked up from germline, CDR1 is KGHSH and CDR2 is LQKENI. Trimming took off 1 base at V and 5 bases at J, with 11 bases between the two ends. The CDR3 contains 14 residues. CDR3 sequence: CASSPLQARETQYF. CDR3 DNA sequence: TGTGCCAGCTCACCACTCCAGGCCCGGGAGACCCAGTACTTC.

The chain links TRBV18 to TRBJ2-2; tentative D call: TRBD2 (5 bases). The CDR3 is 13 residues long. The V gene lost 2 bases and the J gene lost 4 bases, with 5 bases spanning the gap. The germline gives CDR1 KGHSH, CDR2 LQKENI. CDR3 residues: CASSPAGTGELFF. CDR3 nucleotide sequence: TGTGCCAGCTCACCAGCGGGCACCGGGGAGCTGTTTTTT.

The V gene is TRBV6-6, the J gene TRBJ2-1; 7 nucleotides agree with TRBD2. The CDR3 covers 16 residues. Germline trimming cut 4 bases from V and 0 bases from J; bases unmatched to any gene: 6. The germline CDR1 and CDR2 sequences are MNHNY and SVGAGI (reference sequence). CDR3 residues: CASSFTSVSSYNEQFF. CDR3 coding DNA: TGTGCCAGCAGTTTCACTAGCGTCTCCTCCTACAATGAGCAGTTCTTC.

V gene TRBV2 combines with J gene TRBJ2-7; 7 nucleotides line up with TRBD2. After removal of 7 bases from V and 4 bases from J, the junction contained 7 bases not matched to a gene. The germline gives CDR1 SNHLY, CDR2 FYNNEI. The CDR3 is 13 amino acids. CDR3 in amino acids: CASMLGGRYEQYF. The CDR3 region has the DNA TGTGCCAGCATGTTGGGGGGGAGGTACGAGCAGTACTTC. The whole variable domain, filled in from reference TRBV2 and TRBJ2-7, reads EPEVTQTPSHQVTQMGQEVILRCVPISNHLYFYWYRQILGQKVEFLVSFYNNEISEKSEIFDDQFSVERPDGSNFTLKIRSTKLEDSAMYFCASMLGGRYEQYFGPGTRLTVT.

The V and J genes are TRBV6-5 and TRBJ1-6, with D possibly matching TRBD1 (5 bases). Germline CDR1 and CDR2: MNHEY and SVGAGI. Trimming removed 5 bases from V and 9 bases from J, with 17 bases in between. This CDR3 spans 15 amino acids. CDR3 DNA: TGTGCCAGCAGTCCCACAGGTCCCGGGGGTTCACCCCTCCACTTT. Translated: CASSPTGPGGSPLHF.

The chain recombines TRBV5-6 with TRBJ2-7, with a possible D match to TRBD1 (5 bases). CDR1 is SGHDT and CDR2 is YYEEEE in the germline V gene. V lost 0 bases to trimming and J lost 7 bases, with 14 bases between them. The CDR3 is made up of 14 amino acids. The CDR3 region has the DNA TGTGCCAGCAGCTTGGCAGGTTATCAGGGTGAGCAGTACTTC. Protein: CASSLAGYQGEQYF.

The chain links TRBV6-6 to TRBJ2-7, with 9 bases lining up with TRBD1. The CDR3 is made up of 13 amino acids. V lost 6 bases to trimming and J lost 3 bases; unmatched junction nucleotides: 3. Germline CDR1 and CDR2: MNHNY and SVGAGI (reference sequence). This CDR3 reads CASSHRGLYEQYF. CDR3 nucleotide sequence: TGTGCCAGCAGCCACAGGGGGCTCTACGAGCAGTACTTC.

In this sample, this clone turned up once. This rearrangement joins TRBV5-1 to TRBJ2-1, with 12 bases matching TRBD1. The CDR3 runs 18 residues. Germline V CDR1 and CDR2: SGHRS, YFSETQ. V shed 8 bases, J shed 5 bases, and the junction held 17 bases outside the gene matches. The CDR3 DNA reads TGCGCCAGTTACGGGGGACAGGGGGCGAGAGTCGGGAACAATGAGCAGTTCTTC. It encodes CASYGGQGARVGNNEQFF.

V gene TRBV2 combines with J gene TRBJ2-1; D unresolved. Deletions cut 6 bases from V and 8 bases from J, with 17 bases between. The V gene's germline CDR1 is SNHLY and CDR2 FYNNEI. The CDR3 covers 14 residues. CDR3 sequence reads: CASSLDSNRHEQFF. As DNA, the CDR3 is TGTGCCAGCAGCCTCGACTCTAACCGACATGAGCAGTTCTTC.

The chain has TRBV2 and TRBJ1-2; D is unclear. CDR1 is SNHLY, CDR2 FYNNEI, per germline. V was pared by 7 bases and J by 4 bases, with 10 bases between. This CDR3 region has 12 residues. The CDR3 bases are TGTGCCAGCACCTCGTGGGCCTATGGCTACACCTTC. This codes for CASTSWAYGYTF.

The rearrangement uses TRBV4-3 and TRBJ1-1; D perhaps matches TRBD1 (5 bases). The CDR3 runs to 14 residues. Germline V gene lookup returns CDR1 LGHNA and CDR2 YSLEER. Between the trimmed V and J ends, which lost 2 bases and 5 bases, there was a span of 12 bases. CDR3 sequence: CASSQSGRGTEAFF. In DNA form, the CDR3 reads TGCGCCAGCAGCCAATCCGGTCGGGGGACTGAAGCTTTCTTT.

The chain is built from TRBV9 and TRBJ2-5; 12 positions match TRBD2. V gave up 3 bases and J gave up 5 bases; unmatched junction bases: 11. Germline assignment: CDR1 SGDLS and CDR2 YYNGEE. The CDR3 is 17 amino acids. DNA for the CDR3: TGTGCCAGCAGCGCCCGACTAGCGGGAGAATCTATGGAGACCCAGTACTTC. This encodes CASSARLAGESMETQYF.

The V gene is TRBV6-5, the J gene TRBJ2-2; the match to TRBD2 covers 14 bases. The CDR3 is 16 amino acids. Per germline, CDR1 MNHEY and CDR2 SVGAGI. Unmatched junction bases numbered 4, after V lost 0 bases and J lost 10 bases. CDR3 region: CASSYSGTSGSEELFF. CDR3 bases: TGTGCCAGCAGTTACTCAGGGACTAGCGGGAGTGAGGAGCTGTTTTTT.

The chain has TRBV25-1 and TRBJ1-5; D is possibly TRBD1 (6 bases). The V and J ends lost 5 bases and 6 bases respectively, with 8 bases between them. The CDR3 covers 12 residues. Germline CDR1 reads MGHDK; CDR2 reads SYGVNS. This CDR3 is CASSSTGQPQHF. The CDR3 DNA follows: TGTGCCAGCAGTTCGACAGGTCAGCCCCAGCATTTT.

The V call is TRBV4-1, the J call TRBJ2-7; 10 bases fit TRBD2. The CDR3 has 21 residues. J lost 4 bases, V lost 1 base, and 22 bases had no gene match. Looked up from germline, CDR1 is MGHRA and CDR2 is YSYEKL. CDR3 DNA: TGCGCCAGCAGCCAAGTGGGGGACTTTTTCGGAACTAGCGGGATCCGGTACGAGCAGTACTTC. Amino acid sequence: CASSQVGDFFGTSGIRYEQYF.

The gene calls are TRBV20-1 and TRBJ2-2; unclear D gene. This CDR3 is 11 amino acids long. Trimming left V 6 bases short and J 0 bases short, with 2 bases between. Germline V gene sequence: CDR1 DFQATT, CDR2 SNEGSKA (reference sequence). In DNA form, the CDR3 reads TGCAGTGCCACGAACACCGGGGAGCTGTTTTTT. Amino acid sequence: CSATNTGELFF.

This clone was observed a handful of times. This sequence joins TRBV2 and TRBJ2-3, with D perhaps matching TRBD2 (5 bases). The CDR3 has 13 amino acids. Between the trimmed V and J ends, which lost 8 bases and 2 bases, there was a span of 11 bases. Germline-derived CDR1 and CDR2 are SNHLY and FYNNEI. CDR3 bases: TGTGCCAGCTCCCGGGAACACACAGATACGCAGTATTTT. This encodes CASSREHTDTQYF.